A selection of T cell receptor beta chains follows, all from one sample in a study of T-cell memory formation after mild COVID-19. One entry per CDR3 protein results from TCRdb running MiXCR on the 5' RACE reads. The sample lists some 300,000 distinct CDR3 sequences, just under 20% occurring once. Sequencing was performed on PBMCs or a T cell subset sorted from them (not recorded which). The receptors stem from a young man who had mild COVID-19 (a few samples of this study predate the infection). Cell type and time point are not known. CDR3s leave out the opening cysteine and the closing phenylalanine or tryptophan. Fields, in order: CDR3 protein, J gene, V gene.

CDR3aa: ASSQGFDRGREKLF; j_gene: TRBJ1-4; v_gene: TRBV4-1
CDR3aa: ASSREWLRRSYNEQF; j_gene: TRBJ2-1; v_gene: TRBV11-2
CDR3aa: ASSLGGIGSGYEQY; j_gene: TRBJ2-7; v_gene: TRBV5-4
CDR3aa: ASSVGSGTVFGEQY; j_gene: TRBJ2-7; v_gene: TRBV9
CDR3aa: ASSPNGGPEAF; j_gene: TRBJ1-1; v_gene: TRBV7-3
CDR3aa: ASSRPGGGTDTQY; j_gene: TRBJ2-3; v_gene: TRBV3-1
CDR3aa: ASLDSYYGYT; j_gene: TRBJ1-2; v_gene: TRBV25-1
CDR3aa: ASSFGGYTQY; j_gene: TRBJ2-3; v_gene: TRBV5-1
CDR3aa: ASSIERAANTGELF; j_gene: TRBJ2-2; v_gene: TRBV19
CDR3aa: SVARESGNTIY; j_gene: TRBJ1-3; v_gene: TRBV29-1
CDR3aa: ASSLGIGGANEQF; j_gene: TRBJ2-1; v_gene: TRBV5-1
CDR3aa: ASSDPSQSQETQY; j_gene: TRBJ2-5; v_gene: TRBV10-1
CDR3aa: ASSSPPLLDEQF; j_gene: TRBJ2-1; v_gene: TRBV7-2